This TCR beta chain is drawn from a study of vaccination effects on CD4 cells after COVID-19. V dropped 6 bases and J dropped 6 bases, with 9 bases sitting between them. The CDR3 sequence is 11 residues long. Antigen-specific CD4+ T cells were expanded with viral peptide pools in the ViraFEST assay before sequencing. Culture lasted under 13 days before CD4+ T cell isolation. Participants received two doses of either the BNT162b2 or mRNA-1273 vaccine. With respect to this clone: As yet, its antigen is unknown.

Data came from immunoSEQ multiplex PCR; TCRdb stores just in-frame clones and leaves some out. This sample has 20,000 to 30,000 clones, with around 63% found just once. The sample consisted of CD4+ T cells from PBMCs cultured with SARS-CoV-2 spike peptides, taken after COVID-19 vaccination. This clonotype was sampled from a human donor who received a COVID-19 vaccine. The rearrangement joins TRBV12-3 or TRBV12-4 to TRBJ2-7; D is uncertain. The CDR3 loop is CASRIAGEQYF. CDR3 nucleotide sequence: TGTGCCAGCAGGATAGCTGGCGAGCAGTACTTC.